This is a list of T cell receptor beta chains from one sample in a study of cytomegalovirus exposure and HLA in healthy donors. The repertoire was sequenced with immunoSEQ multiplex PCR; TCRdb's copy has only in-frame clones and lacks some. The sample gives about 140,000 clones, roughly 87% of which show up once; roughly 0.53% is in the top ten. The sequenced sample consisted of PBMCs. These receptors were collected from a woman aged 40-49 years in good health and CMV-seronegative. Both conserved end residues are part of each CDR3. Fields, in order: D gene, V gene, J gene, clone size, CDR3 length, CDR3 DNA, CDR3 protein. A D gene is named only where the DNA matches it firmly. A clone size is listed for some rows: how often the clone was seen (once, few, many), or a class if it is expanded.

D: -; V: TRBV7-9; J: TRBJ1-1; size: -; length: 13; DNA: TGTGCCAGCAGCCCGGAAGCGACCACTGAAGCTTTCTTT; CDR3: CASSPEATTEAFF
D: -; V: TRBV9; J: TRBJ2-2; size: -; length: 14; DNA: TGTGCCAGCAGCGTAGGCAGGGAAACCGGGGAGCTGTTTTTT; CDR3: CASSVGRETGELFF
D: -; V: TRBV6-5; J: TRBJ2-7; size: -; length: 13; DNA: TGTGCCAGCAGTGGCTTGACAGTTCACGAGCAGTACTTC; CDR3: CASSGLTVHEQYF
D: -; V: TRBV7-9; J: TRBJ2-3; size: -; length: 16; DNA: TGTGCCAGCAGCTTAGACGTTAGCGGAGGCACAGATACGCAGTATTTT; CDR3: CASSLDVSGGTDTQYF
D: -; V: TRBV7-3; J: TRBJ1-1; size: -; length: 14; DNA: TGTGCCAGCAGCTCGGACGCCGGGAGCACTGAAGCTTTCTTT; CDR3: CASSSDAGSTEAFF
D: TRBD1; V: TRBV2; J: TRBJ1-5; size: -; length: 14; DNA: TGTGCCAGCAGTGAGGACAGGGGGTTTCAGCCCCAGCATTTT; CDR3: CASSEDRGFQPQHF
D: -; V: TRBV29-1; J: TRBJ1-1; size: -; length: 11; DNA: TGCAGCGTTTTCATGAACACTGAAGCTTTCTTT; CDR3: CSVFMNTEAFF
D: -; V: TRBV7-7; J: TRBJ2-4; size: -; length: 13; DNA: TGTGCTAGCAGCTCTAATACTAGAACCATTCAGTACTTC; CDR3: CASSSNTRTIQYF
D: -; V: TRBV28; J: TRBJ1-2; size: once; length: 16; DNA: TGTGCCAGCAGTTCTTGGGCAGGGGCGCCTTCGGGAGGCTACACCTTC; CDR3: CASSSWAGAPSGGYTF
D: TRBD2; V: TRBV4-3; J: TRBJ2-2; size: -; length: 17; DNA: TGCGCCAGCAGCCAAGGGCCTCGTAGCGGGTACACCGGGGAGCTGTTTTTT; CDR3: CASSQGPRSGYTGELFF
D: TRBD1; V: TRBV7-9; J: TRBJ2-1; size: -; length: 15; DNA: TGTGCCAGCAGCTTAGTTCAGACAGGGTTCAATGAGCAGTTCTTC; CDR3: CASSLVQTGFNEQFF
D: TRBD2; V: TRBV10-3; J: TRBJ2-1; size: -; length: 16; DNA: TGTGCCATCAGTGCAGGGACTAGCGGGGGAGTCAATGAGCAGTTCTTC; CDR3: CAISAGTSGGVNEQFF
D: -; V: TRBV19; J: TRBJ1-5; size: -; length: 16; DNA: TGTGCCAGTAGTATAGATACTAGCTATAGCAATCAGCCCCAGCATTTT; CDR3: CASSIDTSYSNQPQHF
D: TRBD2; V: TRBV30; J: TRBJ2-3; size: -; length: 17; DNA: TGTGCCTGGAGTTTAGCGGGAGCCTCGAAACTGGCAGATACGCAGTATTTT; CDR3: CAWSLAGASKLADTQYF
D: -; V: TRBV7-2; J: TRBJ2-2; size: -; length: 12; DNA: TGTGCCAGCGGCACAGTCACCGGGGAGCTGTTTTTT; CDR3: CASGTVTGELFF
D: -; V: TRBV6-1; J: TRBJ1-5; size: -; length: 15; DNA: TGTGCCAGCAGTGAAGGAGGACAACTCAATCAGCCCCAGCATTTT; CDR3: CASSEGGQLNQPQHF
D: TRBD1; V: TRBV2; J: TRBJ2-6; size: -; length: 17; DNA: TGTGCCAGCAGTGATAGGACAGGGGGGCCTGGGGCCAACGTCCTGACTTTC; CDR3: CASSDRTGGPGANVLTF
D: -; V: TRBV5-1; J: TRBJ1-2; size: -; length: 14; DNA: TGCGCCAGCAGCTTGGGGGCAGGGGACTATGGCTACACCTTC; CDR3: CASSLGAGDYGYTF
D: -; V: TRBV29-1; J: TRBJ2-5; size: once; length: 15; DNA: TGCAGCGTTGGATCAAAAGGGGGTTACCAAGAGACCCAGTACTTC; CDR3: CSVGSKGGYQETQYF
D: TRBD2; V: TRBV7-9; J: TRBJ2-5; size: -; length: 13; DNA: TGTGCCAGCAGCTTCCGGGGGGGTGAGACCCAGTACTTC; CDR3: CASSFRGGETQYF
D: -; V: TRBV6-6; J: TRBJ2-5; size: -; length: 13; DNA: TGTGCCAGCAGTTACCATGGGGAGGAGACCCAGTACTTC; CDR3: CASSYHGEETQYF
D: TRBD2; V: TRBV5-1; J: TRBJ2-1; size: -; length: 16; DNA: TGCGCCAGCAGCTTGGCCAGCGGGAGGGCGAGGAATGAGCAGTTCTTC; CDR3: CASSLASGRARNEQFF
D: TRBD1; V: TRBV6-5; J: TRBJ1-1; size: -; length: 15; DNA: TGTGCCAGCAGCTCAGCCGGACAGGGGAACACTGAAGCTTTCTTT; CDR3: CASSSAGQGNTEAFF
D: -; V: TRBV7-9; J: TRBJ1-4; size: few; length: 14; DNA: TGTGCCAGCAGCTTAGGGGAGGGGAATGAAAAACTGTTTTTT; CDR3: CASSLGEGNEKLFF
D: TRBD2; V: TRBV7-9; J: TRBJ2-3; size: -; length: 16; DNA: TGTGCCAGCAGCTACCGGGCTAGCGGTAGGACAGATACGCAGTATTTT; CDR3: CASSYRASGRTDTQYF
D: TRBD2; V: TRBV6-5; J: TRBJ2-7; size: -; length: 15; DNA: TGTGCCAGCAGTCTCTCGACTAGCGGGAGGCCCGAGCAGTACTTC; CDR3: CASSLSTSGRPEQYF
D: -; V: TRBV19; J: TRBJ1-1; size: -; length: 15; DNA: TGTGCCAGTAGTACGACATTTCCTATGAACACTGAAGCTTTCTTT; CDR3: CASSTTFPMNTEAFF
D: -; V: TRBV21-1; J: TRBJ2-7; size: few; length: 15; DNA: TGTGCCAGCAGCAATGGCAGCGGGAGGGCCTGCGAGCAGTACTTC; CDR3: CASSNGSGRACEQYF
D: TRBD2; V: TRBV4-1; J: TRBJ2-7; size: -; length: 18; DNA: TGCGCCAGCAGCCAAGATTCACTTGCGGGAGCCCCCCCCTACGAGCAGTACTTC; CDR3: CASSQDSLAGAPPYEQYF
D: -; V: TRBV25-1; J: TRBJ2-2; size: -; length: 16; DNA: TGTGCCAGCAGTGAAATTGGACGGGGGTACACCGGGGAGCTGTTTTTT; CDR3: CASSEIGRGYTGELFF
D: -; V: TRBV11-2; J: TRBJ2-6; size: -; length: 18; DNA: TGTGCCAGCAGCTCTTTACCCAGGCGTACAATCGGGGCCAACGTCCTGACTTTC; CDR3: CASSSLPRRTIGANVLTF
D: TRBD2; V: TRBV7-2; J: TRBJ2-7; size: -; length: 15; DNA: TGTGCCAGCAGCGAAGGGGCGAGCGGGGCCTACGAGCAGTACTTC; CDR3: CASSEGASGAYEQYF
D: TRBD2; V: TRBV7-6; J: TRBJ2-3; size: -; length: 16; DNA: TGTGCCAGCAGCTTGTCTAGCGGGGCCCGCACAGATACGCAGTATTTT; CDR3: CASSLSSGARTDTQYF
D: TRBD1; V: TRBV5-1; J: TRBJ2-7; size: few; length: 16; DNA: TGCGCCAGCAGGGACGCGCCGGGACAGGGATCCTACGAGCAGTACTTC; CDR3: CASRDAPGQGSYEQYF
D: TRBD2; V: TRBV6-5; J: TRBJ2-5; size: -; length: 16; DNA: TGTGCCAGCAGTTACTCCGGGCGGGAGTTTCTGGAGACCCAGTACTTC; CDR3: CASSYSGREFLETQYF